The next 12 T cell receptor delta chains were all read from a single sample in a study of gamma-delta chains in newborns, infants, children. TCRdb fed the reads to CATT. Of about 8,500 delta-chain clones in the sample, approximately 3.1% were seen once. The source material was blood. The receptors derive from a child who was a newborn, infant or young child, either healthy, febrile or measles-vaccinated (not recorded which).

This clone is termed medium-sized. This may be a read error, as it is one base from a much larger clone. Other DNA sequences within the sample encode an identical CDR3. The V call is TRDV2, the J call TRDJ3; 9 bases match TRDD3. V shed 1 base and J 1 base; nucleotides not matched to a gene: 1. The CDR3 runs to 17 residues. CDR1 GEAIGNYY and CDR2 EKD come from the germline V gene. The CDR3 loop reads CACDTGGYSWDTRQMFF. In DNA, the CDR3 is TGTGCCTGTGACACTGGGGGATATTCCTGGGACACCCGACAGATGTTTTTC.

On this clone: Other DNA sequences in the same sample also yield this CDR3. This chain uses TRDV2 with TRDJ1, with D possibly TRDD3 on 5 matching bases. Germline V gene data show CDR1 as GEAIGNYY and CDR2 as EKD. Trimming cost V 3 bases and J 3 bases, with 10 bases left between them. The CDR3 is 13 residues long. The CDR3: CACDAGGSDKLIF. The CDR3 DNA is TGTGCCTGTGACGCCGGGGGGTCCGATAAACTCATCTTT.

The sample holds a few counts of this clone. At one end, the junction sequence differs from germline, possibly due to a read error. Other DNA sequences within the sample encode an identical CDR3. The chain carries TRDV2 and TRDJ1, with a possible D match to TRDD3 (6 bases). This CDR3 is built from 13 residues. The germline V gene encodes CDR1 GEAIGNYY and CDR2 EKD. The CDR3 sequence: CACDTWGSDKLIF. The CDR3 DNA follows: TGTGCCTGTGACACCTGGGGATCCGATAAGCTCATCTTT.

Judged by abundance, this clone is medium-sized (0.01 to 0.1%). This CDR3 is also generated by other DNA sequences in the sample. CDR3 loop: CACDTLGALSWDTRQMFF. DNA for the CDR3: TGTGCCTGTGACACCTTGGGGGCCCTCTCCTGGGACACCCGACAGATGTTTTTC. The rearrangement uses TRDV2 and TRDJ3, with D possibly being TRDD3 (6 bases). Trimming shortened V by 0 bases and J by 0 bases, and 11 bases separated the two germline ends. Germline V lookup: CDR1 GEAIGNYY, CDR2 EKD. This CDR3 has 18 amino acids.

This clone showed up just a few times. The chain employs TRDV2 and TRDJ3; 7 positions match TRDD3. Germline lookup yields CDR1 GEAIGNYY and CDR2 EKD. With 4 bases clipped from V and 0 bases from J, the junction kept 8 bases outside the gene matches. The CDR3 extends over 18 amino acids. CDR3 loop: CACDYTGEYSWDTRQMFF. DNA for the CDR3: TGTGCCTGTGATTATACTGGGGAATACTCCTGGGACACCCGACAGATGTTTTTC.

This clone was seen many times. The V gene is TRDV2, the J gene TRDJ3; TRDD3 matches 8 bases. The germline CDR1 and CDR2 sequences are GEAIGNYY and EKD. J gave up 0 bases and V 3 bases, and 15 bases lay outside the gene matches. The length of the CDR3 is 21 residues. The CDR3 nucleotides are TGTGCCTGTGACCAGACGGCGTACTGGGGGTTGAGCTCCTGGGACACCCGACAGATGTTTTTC. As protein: CACDQTAYWGLSSWDTRQMFF.

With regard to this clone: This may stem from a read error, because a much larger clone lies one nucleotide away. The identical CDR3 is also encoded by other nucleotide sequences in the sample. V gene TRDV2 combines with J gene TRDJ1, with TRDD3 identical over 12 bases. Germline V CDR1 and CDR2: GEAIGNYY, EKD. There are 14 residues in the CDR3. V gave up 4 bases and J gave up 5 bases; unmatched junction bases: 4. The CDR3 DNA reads TGTGCCTGTGATTTACTGGGGGATACTGATAAACTCATCTTT. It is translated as CACDLLGDTDKLIF.

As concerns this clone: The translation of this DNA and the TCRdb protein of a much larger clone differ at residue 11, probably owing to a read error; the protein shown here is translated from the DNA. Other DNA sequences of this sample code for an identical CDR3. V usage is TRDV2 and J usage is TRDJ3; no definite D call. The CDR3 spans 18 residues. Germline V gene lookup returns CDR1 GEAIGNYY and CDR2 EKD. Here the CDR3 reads CACDTVYSRSRDTRQMFF. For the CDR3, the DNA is TGTGCCTGTGACACCGTCTACTCCCGCTCCCGGGACACCCGACAGATGTTTTTC.

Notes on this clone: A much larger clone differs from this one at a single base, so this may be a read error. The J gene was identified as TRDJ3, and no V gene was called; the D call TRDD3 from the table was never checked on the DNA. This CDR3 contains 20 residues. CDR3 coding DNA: TGTGCCTGTGACCTACTGGGGGACGACCCCGTCTCATGGGACACCCGACAGATGTTTTTC. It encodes CACDLLGDDPVSWDTRQMFF.

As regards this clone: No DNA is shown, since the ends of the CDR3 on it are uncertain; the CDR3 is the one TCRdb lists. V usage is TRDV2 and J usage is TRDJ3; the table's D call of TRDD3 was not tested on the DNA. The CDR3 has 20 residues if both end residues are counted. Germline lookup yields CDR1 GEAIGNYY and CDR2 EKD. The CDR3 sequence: CACDTYWGTGSSWDTRQIFF.

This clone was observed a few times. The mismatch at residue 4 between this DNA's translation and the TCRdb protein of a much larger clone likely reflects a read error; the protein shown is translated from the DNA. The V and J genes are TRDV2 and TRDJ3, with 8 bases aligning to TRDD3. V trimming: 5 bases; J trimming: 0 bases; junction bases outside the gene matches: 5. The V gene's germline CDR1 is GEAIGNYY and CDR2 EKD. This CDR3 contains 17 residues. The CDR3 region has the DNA TGTGCCTGTGGCAACTGGGGGTCCTCCTGGGACACCCGACAGATGTTTTTC. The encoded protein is CACGNWGSSWDTRQMFF.

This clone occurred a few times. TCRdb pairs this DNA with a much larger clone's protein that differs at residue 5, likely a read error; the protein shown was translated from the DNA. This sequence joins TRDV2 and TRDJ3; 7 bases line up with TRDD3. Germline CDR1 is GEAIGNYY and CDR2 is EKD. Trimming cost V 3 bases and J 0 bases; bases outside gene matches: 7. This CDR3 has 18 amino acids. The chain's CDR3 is CACDAWGSRSWDTRQMFF. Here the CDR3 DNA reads TGTGCCTGTGACGCCTGGGGGTCCCGCTCCTGGGACACCCGACAGATGTTTTTC.